This is a list of T cell receptor beta chains from one sample in a study of blood T cell repertoires in COVID-19. Clones were read by immunoSEQ multiplex PCR, and TCRdb kept only the in-frame ones, dropping some. The repertoire consists of about 150,000 clones, with about 86% occurring once and the leading ten covering about 7.3%. The sequenced sample was peripheral blood. These receptors all stem from a man between 45 and 60 years old with active or convalescent COVID-19. The CDR3 runs from the conserved cysteine through the conserved F or W. The order of the fields is V gene, CDR3 protein.

V gene: TRBV5-1
CDR3 protein: CASSLRSSRQYF

V gene: TRBV9
CDR3 protein: CASSPGTGGNIQYF

V gene: TRBV19
CDR3 protein: CASRASGRGGTGELFF

V gene: TRBV28
CDR3 protein: CASGSGSYNEQFF

V gene: TRBV24-1
CDR3 protein: CATSTGQGRSSNYGYTF

V gene: TRBV3-1/TRBV3-2
CDR3 protein: CASSSRTSGGAATQYF

V gene: TRBV19
CDR3 protein: CASSIGRGGPETQYF

V gene: TRBV6-4
CDR3 protein: CASSGQGASNEQFF

V gene: TRBV30
CDR3 protein: CAWSSTSGRANFDEQFF

V gene: TRBV19
CDR3 protein: CASSISQDRNEKLFF

V gene: TRBV29-1
CDR3 protein: CSVERLAGMDEQFF

V gene: TRBV9
CDR3 protein: CASSVGAGLTDTQYF

V gene: TRBV6-2/TRBV6-3
CDR3 protein: CASSYSRGGRDNQPQHF

V gene: TRBV5-4
CDR3 protein: CASSAYMDIENTEAFF

V gene: TRBV7-3
CDR3 protein: CASSRRGGTGELFF

V gene: TRBV19
CDR3 protein: CASRTSGGTPDFQETQYF

V gene: TRBV5-1
CDR3 protein: CASSSSQTSGRASSFF

V gene: TRBV5-1
CDR3 protein: CASKAGGTSTNEKLFF

V gene: TRBV5-1
CDR3 protein: CASSLGVESTDTQYF

V gene: TRBV5-8
CDR3 protein: CASSFSMGTGKNYGYTF

V gene: TRBV6-5
CDR3 protein: CATTQSQGPHEQFF

V gene: TRBV11-2
CDR3 protein: CASSLGQGNYGYTF

V gene: TRBV5-1
CDR3 protein: CASSGRGARNTEAFF

V gene: TRBV6-5
CDR3 protein: CASTGSGGQETQYF

V gene: TRBV4-2
CDR3 protein: CASSQDQGQKNIQYF

V gene: TRBV5-5
CDR3 protein: CASSLGQGANYEQYF

V gene: TRBV18
CDR3 protein: CASSPGPGQGGQPQHF

V gene: TRBV9
CDR3 protein: CASSVDGRIYGYTF

V gene: TRBV24-1
CDR3 protein: CATSDLAGRGTDTQYF

V gene: TRBV10-3
CDR3 protein: CAISQGAQPQHF

V gene: TRBV6-5
CDR3 protein: CASSYSPGQGPTIYF

V gene: TRBV5-1
CDR3 protein: CASSFEAGLETQYF

V gene: TRBV12-3/TRBV12-4
CDR3 protein: CASSRDFEQYF

V gene: TRBV7-9
CDR3 protein: CASSLAGGTYGYTF

V gene: TRBV30
CDR3 protein: CACSLGGLTNTEAFF

V gene: TRBV7-9
CDR3 protein: CASSPREGWETQYF

V gene: TRBV4-3
CDR3 protein: CASSQASHGTGHSPLHF

V gene: TRBV6-2/TRBV6-3
CDR3 protein: CASSYNDRVDAFF

V gene: TRBV9
CDR3 protein: CASSVAERGNTDTQYF

V gene: TRBV20-1
CDR3 protein: CSPTRDTEAFF

V gene: TRBV19
CDR3 protein: CASSSRLTETSTYEQYF

V gene: TRBV18
CDR3 protein: CASSQGLAGHNEQFF

V gene: TRBV27
CDR3 protein: CASSLSIDRGYNEQFF

V gene: TRBV18
CDR3 protein: CASLTVSGNTIYF

V gene: TRBV7-9
CDR3 protein: CASSLLYEKLFF

V gene: TRBV4-3
CDR3 protein: CASSQVGQGQETQYF

V gene: TRBV7-2
CDR3 protein: CASSLGWASGTYEQYF

V gene: TRBV9
CDR3 protein: CASSVQGGAISYNEQFF

V gene: TRBV6-6
CDR3 protein: CASSYTDSNSPLHF

V gene: TRBV11-2
CDR3 protein: CASSPGTSGTEQYF

V gene: TRBV4-1
CDR3 protein: CASSQELPGSFVETQYF

V gene: TRBV7-3
CDR3 protein: CASSLATDYNEQFF

V gene: TRBV5-8
CDR3 protein: CASSEGLPSTDTQYF

V gene: TRBV30
CDR3 protein: CAWSAGLAGAGDTQYF

V gene: TRBV11-2
CDR3 protein: CASSLLVVGETQYF

V gene: TRBV4-3
CDR3 protein: CASSQGWRGIYNEQFF